This T cell receptor (beta chain) comes out of a study of T-cell memory formation after mild COVID-19. This clonotype came up many times. TCRdb used MiXCR to reprocess the 5' RACE reads, holding one entry per CDR3 protein. The table records a few hundred thousand distinct CDR3 sequences, 20% to 25% of them present only once. CDR3 size: 12 residues. The V end lost 1 base, the J end lost 5 bases, and 5 bases lay between the germline ends. Germline V gene sequence: CDR1 MNHNS, CDR2 SASEGT. The TCR was taken from an adult woman who had mild COVID-19 (a few samples of this study predate the infection). Cell type and time point are not known. This sequence joins TRBV6-1 and TRBJ2-5; unclear D gene. Sequences were obtained from PBMCs or a T cell subset sorted from them (not recorded which). This chain's CDR3 is CASSEGWETQYF. CDR3 DNA: TGTGCCAGCAGTGAAGGATGGGAGACCCAGTACTTC.